These 18 T cell receptor beta chains originate from one sample sequenced in a study of T cells in Graves' hyperthyroidism and ophthalmopathy. What was amplified from RNA transcripts were TCR beta CDR3 regions. First-round RT-PCR with HTBI primers amplified the TCR CDR3 region. TCRdb used MiXCR to reprocess the multiplex PCR reads, holding one entry per CDR3 protein. This sample carries around 720,000 distinct CDR3 sequences, approximately 36% of them seen once, and the ten largest clones take less than 40%. Sample: blood. These receptors all stem from a woman in her forties with Graves' hyperthyroidism.

J is TRBJ2-5 and V is TRBV18; perhaps D is TRBD1 or TRBD2 (5 bases each). Trimming took 2 bases from V and 4 from J, leaving 20 bases between them. Germline V gene lookup returns CDR1 KGHSH and CDR2 LQKENI. This CDR3 is built from 17 residues. CDR3 sequence (DNA): TGTGCCAGCTCACCAACTCCCAGGGAAAGGAGGCTAGAGACCCAGTACTTC. It specifies CASSPTPRERRLETQYF. Using reference TRBV18 and TRBJ2-5 for the parts outside the CDR3, the full variable domain is NAGVMQNPRHLVRRRGQEARLRCSPMKGHSHVYWYRQLPEEGLKFMVYLQKENIIDESGMPKERFSAEFPKEGPSILRIQQVVRGDSAAYFCASSPTPRERRLETQYFGPGTRLLVL.

This clonotype appeared many times. The chain carries TRBV5-1 and TRBJ1-6; no reliable D call. V was shortened by 0 bases and J by 6 bases, with 7 bases between the two germline ends. The CDR3 length is 14 residues. Per germline, CDR1 SGHRS and CDR2 YFSETQ. CDR3 region: CASSLGDGNSPLHF. As DNA, the CDR3 is TGCGCCAGCAGCTTGGGGGATGGTAATTCACCCCTCCACTTT.

This clonotype was seen only a few times. The chain is built from TRBV5-1 and TRBJ2-5; 9 bases are shared with TRBD2. The CDR3 sequence is 17 residues long. Germline CDR1 SGHRS, CDR2 YFSETQ. With V trimmed by 2 bases and J by 1 base, 9 bases remained unmatched. The CDR3: CASSFGASGMIQETQYF. The DNA of the CDR3 is TGCGCCAGCAGCTTTGGTGCTAGCGGGATGATCCAAGAGACCCAGTACTTC. Drawing the rest from reference TRBV5-1 and TRBJ2-5, the complete variable domain is KAGVTQTPRYLIKTRGQQVTLSCSPISGHRSVSWYQQTPGQGLQFLFEYFSETQRNKGNFPGRFSGRQFSNSRSEMNVSTLELGDSALYLCASSFGASGMIQETQYFGPGTRLLVL.

This clonotype has ten or more counts. The chain uses TRBV10-3 and TRBJ1-5; no clear D. Germline CDR1 reads ENHRY; CDR2 reads SYGVKD. The CDR3 sequence is 12 residues long. Trimming stripped 8 bases from V and 9 bases from J, with 14 bases between. The CDR3 loop is CAIGLWSWPQHF. The CDR3 DNA reads TGTGCCATCGGACTGTGGTCATGGCCCCAGCATTTT.

The rearrangement joins TRBV7-9 to TRBJ2-5, with D possibly TRBD1 on 6 matching bases. The CDR3 consists of 15 residues. V gave up 0 bases and J gave up 2 bases, with 10 bases separating them. The V gene's germline CDR1 is SEHNR and CDR2 FQNEAQ (reference sequence). The CDR3 DNA reads TGTGCCAGCAGCTTAGCGAGGACAGCTCAAGAGACCCAGTACTTC. It yields the protein CASSLARTAQETQYF.

This clonotype was detected ten times or more. This chain uses TRBV7-2 with TRBJ1-1; a weak D match, TRBD1 (6 bases). The CDR3 runs to 14 residues. Germline V gene data show CDR1 as SGHTA and CDR2 as FQGNSA. V dropped 7 bases and J dropped 4 bases, with 16 bases sitting between them. CDR3 amino acids: CASTPFGTSTEAFF. In nucleotides, the CDR3 is TGTGCCAGCACCCCGTTCGGGACATCCACTGAAGCTTTCTTT.

A word on this clonotype: An end of the junction does not agree with germline; a read error may underlie this. This chain links TRBV7-8 with TRBJ1-3; the D gene is possibly TRBD1 (5 bases). The CDR3 spans 15 residues. Per germline, CDR1 SGHVS and CDR2 FQNEAQ. In DNA, the CDR3 is TGTGCCAGCAGCGCGGGGCGGGACTCTGGAAGCACCATATATTTT. It specifies CASSAGRDSGSTIYF.

About this clonotype: With a much larger clone just one base away, this may be a read error. V and J are TRBV25-1 and TRBJ1-2; no definite D call. V was clipped by 5 bases and J by 4 bases, with 20 bases between them. This CDR3 is built from 16 residues. Germline V gene data show CDR1 as MGHDK and CDR2 as SYGVNS. The DNA for the CDR3 is TGTGCCAGCAGTTCTATCAGAAGGCCCGCCTGCTATGGCTACACCTTC. Residues: CASSSIRRPACYGYTF.

This clonotype occurred many times. The chain links TRBV15 to TRBJ2-5; 8 bases are a match to TRBD1. The V gene end was trimmed by 0 bases and the J gene end by 3 bases; junction bases not matched to a gene: 6. The CDR3 is made up of 16 amino acids. The germline V gene has CDR1 LNHNV and CDR2 YYDKDF (reference sequence). This CDR3 is CATSRDRQGLEETQYF. The CDR3 DNA is TGTGCCACCAGCAGAGATCGACAGGGGTTGGAAGAGACCCAGTACTTC.

This clonotype has only a few counts. The rearrangement links TRBV6-5 to TRBJ1-5; D remains ambiguous. The CDR3 consists of 13 residues. CDR1 is MNHEY and CDR2 is SVGAGI in the germline V gene. V lost 2 bases and J lost 7, with 9 bases in between. In DNA form, the CDR3 reads TGTGCCAGCAGTTACGGCCTACGACAGCCCCAGCATTTT. Translation: CASSYGLRQPQHF.

About this clonotype: No conserved phenylalanine or tryptophan is present at the end of the CDR3, so a read error is the likely explanation. The chain uses TRBV10-2 and TRBJ1-1, with 12 nucleotides matching TRBD1. The junction had 17 bases not matched to a gene; V was cut back by 6 bases and J by 3 bases. Germline V gene lookup returns CDR1 WSHSY and CDR2 SAAADI. This CDR3 is built from 19 residues. CDR3 in DNA: TGCGCCAGCAGGACCGGGACAGGGGGCGTTTTCCTCAGGGACACTGAAGCTTTCCTT. Its protein product is CASRTGTGGVFLRDTEAFL.

This clonotype occurred many times. The V and J genes are TRBV5-4 and TRBJ2-5, with D possibly TRBD2 on 5 matching bases. In germline, CDR1 is SGHNT, CDR2 YYREEE (reference sequence). Trimming left V 5 bases short and J 5 bases short, with 16 bases between. This CDR3 spans 14 amino acids. The CDR3 nucleotides are TGTGCCAGCAGTCGGAGGTCAGACGGGGAGACCCAGTACTTC. It specifies CASSRRSDGETQYF.

This clonotype was recorded many times. The gene calls are TRBV7-2 and TRBJ1-1; 7 positions agree with TRBD1. Germline CDR1 SGHTA, CDR2 FQGNSA. This CDR3 is 15 amino acids long. After removal of 5 bases from V and 1 base from J, the junction contained 7 bases not matched to a gene. CDR3 bases: TGTGCCAGCAGCCCTACCGGGACAGAGAACACTGAAGCTTTCTTT. Encoded protein: CASSPTGTENTEAFF. Combining the CDR3 with reference TRBV7-2 and TRBJ1-1 gives the whole variable domain GAGVSQSPSNKVTEKGKDVELRCDPISGHTALYWYRQSLGQGLEFLIYFQGNSAPDKSGLPSDRFSAERTGGSVSTLTIQRTQQEDSAVYLCASSPTGTENTEAFFGQGTRLTVV.

To note about this clonotype: A much larger clone lies one base from this, so it may be a read error. The CDR3 DNA reads TGTACCATCAGTTCGGGGCATCAGCCCCAGCATTTT. Translation: CTISSGHQPQHF. The chain uses TRBV10-3 and TRBJ1-5, with a weak D call TRBD1 (5 bases). Germline V gene lookup returns CDR1 ENHRY and CDR2 SYGVKD. There are 12 residues in the CDR3.

J is TRBJ1-1 and V is TRBV15; the D is unclear. Germline V gene sequence: CDR1 LNHNV, CDR2 YYDKDF (reference sequence). This CDR3 comprises 13 residues. Deletions cut 2 bases from V and 6 bases from J, with 10 bases between. CDR3 DNA sequence: TGTGCCACCAGCAGAAAAACCGGGGCTGAAGCTTTCTTT. This encodes CATSRKTGAEAFF.

This clonotype was counted between two and nine times. This chain joins TRBV12-3 or TRBV12-4 and TRBJ1-2; D is perhaps TRBD1 (6 bases). The CDR3 is made up of 12 amino acids. Trimming pared 6 bases from V and 8 bases from J, leaving 13 bases between. The CDR3: CASRPGQRGYTF. DNA of the CDR3: TGTGCCAGCAGACCGGGACAACGAGGCTACACCTTC.

The chain links TRBV6-5 to TRBJ2-2; 9 nucleotides align to TRBD1. Germline CDR1 is MNHEY and CDR2 is SVGAGI. This CDR3 has 17 residues. The V segment lost 0 bases and the J segment 7 bases; nucleotides outside the gene matches: 9. The CDR3 is CASSYSGTGQIGGELFF. The CDR3 coding sequence is TGTGCCAGCAGTTACTCCGGGACAGGGCAGATCGGCGGGGAGCTGTTTTTT.

The chain combines TRBV11-1 with TRBJ2-3; TRBD2 matches 8 bases. V dropped 4 bases and J dropped 1; count of bases not matched to a gene: 1. Germline V CDR1 and CDR2: SGHAT, FQDESV (reference sequence). The CDR3 has 14 residues. CDR3 coding DNA: TGTGCCAGCAGCTCGACTAGCGGCACAGATACGCAGTATTTT. It specifies CASSSTSGTDTQYF.